This TCR beta chain originates from a study of T cell clusters in autoimmune cytopenias. Multiplex touch-down PCR amplified TRB using TRB-A and TRB-B pools in one tube. Reanalyzing the multiplex PCR reads, TCRdb keeps one entry per CDR3 protein, without DNA. This table lists around 6,300 distinct CDR3 sequences. Each sample's input was 250 ng genomic DNA, 35,000 to 40,000 genome equivalents. This clonotype is medium-sized by frequency. These data were also filed under a second study, of T cell repertoires in aging, cancer and after chemotherapy.

This clonotype originated in a human donor in good health. The source material was peripheral blood.

CDR3: CASSYSGTSGRETQYF. The V call is TRBV6-5, the J call TRBJ2-5; TCRdb gives TRBD2 as the D gene, but with no DNA this cannot be confirmed. The CDR3 spans 16 residues. CDR1 and CDR2 from the germline V gene are MNHEY and SVGAGI.